The rows below give T cell receptor beta chains drawn from one sample of a study of blood T cell repertoires in COVID-19. Sequencing used immunoSEQ multiplex PCR; TCRdb keeps in-frame clones, though not all of them. The top ten hold approximately 19% of the sample, which has about 150,000 clones, about 83% seen once. The specimen was peripheral blood. The receptor set was obtained from a woman in her 70s who had recovered from COVID-19. Each CDR3 is given with its conserved first and last residue. A D gene is named only where the DNA matches it firmly. A row's size may be missing; if present it is once, few, many or a size class.

V	J	D	size	DNA	CDR3
TRBV5-1	TRBJ1-2	NA	NA	TGCGCCAGCAGCCCGGACGGGGGTTCCGCTAGGGGCTACACCTTC	CASSPDGGSARGYTF
TRBV19	TRBJ1-1	NA	NA	TGTGCCAGTACCCCAGGTCGGTTTACTGAAGCTTTCTTT	CASTPGRFTEAFF
TRBV19	TRBJ1-1	NA	NA	TGTGCCAGTAGTATAGGAGGGGGAAGTATGAACACTGAAGCTTTCTTT	CASSIGGGSMNTEAFF
TRBV7-9	TRBJ2-5	NA	NA	TGTGCCAGCAGCTCCTCGGTCGGGACCCAGTACTTC	CASSSSVGTQYF
TRBV3-1/TRBV3-2	TRBJ2-7	TRBD1	NA	TGTGCCAGCAGCCAAGGGACAGGGTCCTACGAGCAGTACTTC	CASSQGTGSYEQYF
TRBV5-1	TRBJ2-7	NA	NA	TGCGCCAGCAGCCGGAGGCCCCAGGAGGAGCAGTACTTC	CASSRRPQEEQYF
TRBV5-1	TRBJ1-1	TRBD1	NA	TGCGCCAGCAGCCCAGGCGGGACCACAGGGGGCACTGAAGCTTTCTTT	CASSPGGTTGGTEAFF
TRBV19	TRBJ1-1	NA	NA	TGTGCCAGTAGTATGCTGGGGCGAGGTAGCACTGAAGCTTTCTTT	CASSMLGRGSTEAFF
TRBV7-9	TRBJ1-1	NA	NA	TGTGCCAGCAGCCTCATGGGGCAGGGTGAAGCTTTCTTT	CASSLMGQGEAFF
TRBV2	TRBJ1-5	NA	NA	TGTGCCAGCAGCCTTAAGGGTCCCTGGGGCCTATATAGCAATCAGCCCCAGCATTTT	CASSLKGPWGLYSNQPQHF
TRBV28	TRBJ2-7	TRBD1	NA	TGTGCCCACAGCAGGGACAGGGGGAAATCCTACGAGCAGTACTTC	CAHSRDRGKSYEQYF
TRBV5-1	TRBJ2-6	NA	NA	TGCGCCAGCAGCTTGGGCTACAGCTCTGGGGCCAACGTCCTGACTTTC	CASSLGYSSGANVLTF
TRBV6-5	TRBJ2-3	TRBD2	NA	TGTGCCAGCAGTTACTCGGCTAGCGGGACCCCAGATACGCAGTATTTT	CASSYSASGTPDTQYF
TRBV4-3	TRBJ2-5	TRBD2	NA	TGCGCCAGCAGCCAAGGGTTCCTAGCGGGAGGCCCTCAAGAGACCCAGTACTTC	CASSQGFLAGGPQETQYF
TRBV28	TRBJ1-1	TRBD1	NA	TGTGCCAGCAGTTTATTGAGGGACAGGGCCGCGGCTGAAGCTTTCTTT	CASSLLRDRAAAEAFF
TRBV19	TRBJ2-1	TRBD2	NA	TGTGCCAGTAGTTGGGGTAGCGGGGGGGCGTCCTACAATGAGCAGTTCTTC	CASSWGSGGASYNEQFF
TRBV4-3	TRBJ2-7	TRBD2	NA	TGCGCCAGCAGCCAAGACGGGCCCGGGACTAGCGGGAGGTACGAGCAGTACTTC	CASSQDGPGTSGRYEQYF
TRBV15	TRBJ1-4	NA	NA	TGTGCCACCAGCAGAGATACGGGTTTTGTAGAACTGTTTTTT	CATSRDTGFVELFF
TRBV18	TRBJ1-2	NA	NA	TGTGCCAGCTCACAAGGGGCTAACTATGGCTACACCTTC	CASSQGANYGYTF
TRBV7-3	TRBJ1-2	TRBD1	NA	TGTGCCAGCAGCCCCGGACAGGGGTATGGCTACACCTTC	CASSPGQGYGYTF
TRBV10-3	TRBJ1-1	NA	NA	TGTGCCATCAGTGCGGGGGGGGGTACTGAAGCTTTCTTT	CAISAGGGTEAFF
TRBV2	TRBJ1-3	NA	NA	TGTGCCAGCAGCACGGACTTCGGAAACACCATATATTTT	CASSTDFGNTIYF
TRBV7-6	TRBJ2-2	NA	NA	TGTGCCAGCAGCTTAGGGCTAGGTGGCACCGGGGAGCTGTTTTTT	CASSLGLGGTGELFF
TRBV20-1	TRBJ1-2	TRBD1	NA	TGCAGTGCTAGTCTAGACAGGGACTATGGCTACACCTTC	CSASLDRDYGYTF
TRBV7-2	TRBJ2-3	NA	NA	TGTGCCAGCAGCTCAAACGGACATAACACAGATACGCAGTATTTT	CASSSNGHNTDTQYF
TRBV18	TRBJ1-1	NA	NA	TGTGCCAGCTCCCCCAGGGCTAAGGTGAACACTGAAGCTTTCTTT	CASSPRAKVNTEAFF
TRBV5-4	TRBJ2-2	TRBD2	NA	TGTGCCAGCAGCTTGCCTAGCGGGGGCACCGGGGAGCTGTTTTTT	CASSLPSGGTGELFF
TRBV10-3	TRBJ2-6	TRBD1	NA	TGTGCCATCCGGGGGGACAGGGGGCCCCCGGTCCTGACTTTC	CAIRGDRGPPVLTF
TRBV4-3	TRBJ2-1	TRBD2	NA	TGCGCCAGCAGCCAAAGACTAGCGGCCTACAATGAGCAGTTCTTC	CASSQRLAAYNEQFF
TRBV15	TRBJ1-5	NA	NA	TGTGCCACCAGCAGAGGCGGCAGCAGGGTACATCAGCCCCAGCATTTT	CATSRGGSRVHQPQHF
TRBV7-6	TRBJ2-7	TRBD1	few	TGTGCCAGCAGCACCCACAGGGGCGCCGTTTGGTCCGAGCAGTACTTC	CASSTHRGAVWSEQYF
TRBV6-5	TRBJ1-1	NA	NA	TGTGCCAGCATCCCCAGGGGAAGGTTGAACACTGAAGCTTTCTTT	CASIPRGRLNTEAFF
TRBV6-2/TRBV6-3	TRBJ2-3	NA	NA	TGTGCCAGCAGTTTGGCGGTTAGCACAGATACGCAGTATTTT	CASSLAVSTDTQYF
TRBV5-4	TRBJ2-7	NA	few	TGTGCCAGCAGCTTGGACGCGGGCCCTTCCCACGAGCAGTACTTC	CASSLDAGPSHEQYF
TRBV4-3	TRBJ1-3	NA	NA	TGCGCCAGCAGCCAAGTAGCCAGTCGGGGGTCTGGAAACACCATATATTTT	CASSQVASRGSGNTIYF
TRBV7-9	TRBJ2-3	TRBD2	few	TGTGCCAGCAGCTTCGGGGGAGGGAGGGCAGATACGCAGTATTTT	CASSFGGGRADTQYF
TRBV7-2	TRBJ1-2	TRBD1	NA	TGTGCCAGCAGCTTAGCCTCCGGGACAGGGTCCTATGGCTACACCTTC	CASSLASGTGSYGYTF
TRBV2	TRBJ2-2	TRBD1	many	TGTGCCAGCAGAGTCCCGGGACAGGGCGAGTCCACCGGGGAGCTGTTTTTT	CASRVPGQGESTGELFF
TRBV11-3	TRBJ2-1	TRBD2	NA	TGTGCCAGCAGCTCAGAGCGGGAGGGGGGGAATGAGCAGTTCTTC	CASSSEREGGNEQFF
TRBV20-1	TRBJ2-7	TRBD2	NA	TGCAGTGCTAGTCTTAGCGGGAGTCACCACGAGCAGTACTTC	CSASLSGSHHEQYF
TRBV6-5	TRBJ1-2	TRBD1	NA	TGTGCCAGCAGTAGGACAGGGTGGGGGAGCACCTTC	CASSRTGWGSTF
TRBV14	TRBJ2-2	NA	NA	TGTGCCAGCAGCCAACCGGGCGGGTTGGACACCGGGGAGCTGTTTTTT	CASSQPGGLDTGELFF
TRBV6-5	TRBJ1-4	TRBD1	NA	TGTGCCAGCACCCTGGACAGGGTGGGAGAAAAACTGTTTTTT	CASTLDRVGEKLFF
TRBV7-2	TRBJ2-3	NA	once	TGTGCCAGCAGCTCGCGGCCAATTACAGATACGCAGTATTTT	CASSSRPITDTQYF
TRBV19	TRBJ1-2	NA	NA	TGTGCCAGTAGTATAGCCCCGACCCGGGGTGGCTACACCTTC	CASSIAPTRGGYTF
TRBV7-9	TRBJ1-5	NA	few	TGTGCCAGCAGCCTCGGGGGTGGCGGGCAGCCCCAGCATTTT	CASSLGGGGQPQHF
TRBV29-1	TRBJ2-7	TRBD2	NA	TGCAGCGTTGGGGGGAAGCGGGAGGGACCCTACGAGCAGTACTTC	CSVGGKREGPYEQYF
TRBV5-1	TRBJ1-2	NA	few	TGCGCCAGCAGCTTATCGGCCAGCGCCCCTGGCTACACCTTC	CASSLSASAPGYTF
TRBV5-4	TRBJ1-2	NA	NA	TGTGCCAGCAGCTGGGGCTGGGGCTACACCTTC	CASSWGWGYTF
TRBV11-2	TRBJ1-1	NA	NA	TGTGCCAGCAGCCGACACCAACCTTTGGGTCCGTGGACTGAAGCTTTCTTT	CASSRHQPLGPWTEAFF